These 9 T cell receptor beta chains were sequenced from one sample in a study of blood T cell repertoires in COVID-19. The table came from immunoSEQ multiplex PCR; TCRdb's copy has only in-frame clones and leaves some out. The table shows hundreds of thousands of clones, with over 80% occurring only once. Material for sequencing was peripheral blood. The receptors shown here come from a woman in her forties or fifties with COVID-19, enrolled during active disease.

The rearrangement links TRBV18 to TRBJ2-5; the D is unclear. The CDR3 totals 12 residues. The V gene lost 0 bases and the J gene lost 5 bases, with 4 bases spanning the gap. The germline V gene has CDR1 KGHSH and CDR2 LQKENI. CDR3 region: CASSPPMETQYF. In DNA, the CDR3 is TGTGCCAGCTCACCACCTATGGAGACCCAGTACTTC.

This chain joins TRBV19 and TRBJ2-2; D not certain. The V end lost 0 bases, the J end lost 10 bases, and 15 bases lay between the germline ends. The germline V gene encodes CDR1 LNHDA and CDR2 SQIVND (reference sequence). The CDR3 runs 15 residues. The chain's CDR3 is CASSIEWAPPAELFF. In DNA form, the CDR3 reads TGTGCCAGTAGTATAGAGTGGGCTCCACCGGCGGAGCTGTTTTTT.

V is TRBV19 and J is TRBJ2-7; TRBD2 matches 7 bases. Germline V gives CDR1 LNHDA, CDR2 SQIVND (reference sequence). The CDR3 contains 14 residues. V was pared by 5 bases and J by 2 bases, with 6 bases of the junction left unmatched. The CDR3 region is CASSWASGTYEQYF. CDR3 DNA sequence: TGTGCCAGTAGTTGGGCTAGCGGTACCTACGAGCAGTACTTC.

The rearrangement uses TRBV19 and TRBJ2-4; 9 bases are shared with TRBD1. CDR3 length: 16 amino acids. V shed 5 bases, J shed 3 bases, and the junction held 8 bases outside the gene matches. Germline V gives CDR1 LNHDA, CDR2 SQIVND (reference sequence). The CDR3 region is CASSESPTGGKNIQYF. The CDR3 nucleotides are TGTGCCAGTAGTGAATCTCCGACAGGGGGCAAAAACATTCAGTACTTC.

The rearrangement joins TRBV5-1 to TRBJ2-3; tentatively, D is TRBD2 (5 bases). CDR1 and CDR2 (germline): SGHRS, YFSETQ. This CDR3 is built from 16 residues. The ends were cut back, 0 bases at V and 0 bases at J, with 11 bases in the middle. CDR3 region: CASSLDSGSSTDTQYF. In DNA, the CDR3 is TGCGCCAGCAGCTTGGATAGTGGGAGTAGCACAGATACGCAGTATTTT.

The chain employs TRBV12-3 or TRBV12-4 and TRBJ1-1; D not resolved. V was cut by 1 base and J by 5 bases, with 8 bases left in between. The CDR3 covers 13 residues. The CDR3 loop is CASSLEIRTEAFF. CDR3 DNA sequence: TGTGCCAGCAGTTTAGAGATCAGAACTGAAGCTTTCTTT.

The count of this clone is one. This CDR3 is CACLNWGGGNNEQFF. The CDR3 DNA follows: TGTGCCTGCCTTAATTGGGGTGGGGGCAACAATGAGCAGTTCTTC. This chain uses TRBV11-2 with TRBJ2-1; tentatively, D is TRBD1 (6 bases). Germline loops: CDR1 SGHAT, CDR2 FQNNGV. The CDR3 spans 15 residues. V was cut by 11 bases and J by 5 bases, with 22 bases left in between. Using reference TRBV11-2 and TRBJ2-1 for the parts outside the CDR3, the full variable domain is EAGVAQSPRYKIIEKRQSVAFWCNPISGHATLYWYQQILGQGPKLLIQFQNNGVVDDSQLPKDRFSAERLKGVDSTLKIQPAKLEDSAVYLCACLNWGGGNNEQFFGPGTRLTVL.

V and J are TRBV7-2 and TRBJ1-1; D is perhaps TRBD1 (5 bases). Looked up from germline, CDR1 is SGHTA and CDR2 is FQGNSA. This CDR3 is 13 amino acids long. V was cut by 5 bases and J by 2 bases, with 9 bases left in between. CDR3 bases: TGTGCCAGCAGCGTCAGGGCAAACACTGAAGCTTTCTTT. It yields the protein CASSVRANTEAFF.

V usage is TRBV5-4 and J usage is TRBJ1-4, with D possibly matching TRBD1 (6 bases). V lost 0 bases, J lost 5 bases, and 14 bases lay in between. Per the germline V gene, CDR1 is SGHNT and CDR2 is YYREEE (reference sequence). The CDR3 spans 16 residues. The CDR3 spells CASSLAFGGGNEKLFF. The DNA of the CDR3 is TGTGCCAGCAGCTTGGCGTTCGGGGGGGGCAATGAAAAACTGTTTTTT.